This TCR beta chain originates from a study of shared T cell receptors in the human thymus. Regarding this clone: This CDR3 is also generated by other DNA sequences in the sample.

Sequencing was performed with immunoSEQ multiplex PCR; in TCRdb, only in-frame clones are kept and a portion is missing. The data hold some 760,000 clones, with approximately 83% observed a single time. Germline CDR1 KGHSH, CDR2 LQKENI. There are 17 residues in the CDR3. The ends lost 3 bases at V and 1 base at J; junction bases unmatched: 7. The same sample was also used in a study of human thymus T cells. As reported in that work: Healthy Finnish infants undergoing corrective surgery for congenital heart defects provided the donor material. Corrective cardiac surgery supplied the resected thymus tissue. In unrelated individuals, thymic repertoires overlapped highly, according to related research.

The rearrangement uses TRBV18 and TRBJ1-3; TRBD1 matches at 9 bases. Sequences were obtained from thymocytes. The clonotype comes from a girl less than two years old with a congenital heart defect. CDR3 DNA sequence: TGTGCCAGCTCACCTCCGGGACAGGGATCATCTGGAAACACCATATATTTT. Translated: CASSPPGQGSSGNTIYF. Based on the CDR3 plus reference TRBV18 and TRBJ1-3, the full variable domain is NAGVMQNPRHLVRRRGQEARLRCSPMKGHSHVYWYRQLPEEGLKFMVYLQKENIIDESGMPKERFSAEFPKEGPSILRIQQVVRGDSAAYFCASSPPGQGSSGNTIYFGEGSWLTVV.